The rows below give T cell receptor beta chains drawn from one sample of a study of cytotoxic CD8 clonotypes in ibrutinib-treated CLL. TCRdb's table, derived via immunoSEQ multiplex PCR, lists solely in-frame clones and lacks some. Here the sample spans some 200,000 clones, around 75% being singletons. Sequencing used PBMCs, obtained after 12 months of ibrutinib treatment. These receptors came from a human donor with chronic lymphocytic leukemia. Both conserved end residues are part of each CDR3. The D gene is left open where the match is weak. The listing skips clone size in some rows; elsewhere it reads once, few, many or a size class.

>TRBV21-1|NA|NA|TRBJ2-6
CASSKDREVSGANVLTF
TGTGCCAGCAGCAAAGACAGAGAAGTCTCTGGGGCCAACGTCCTGACTTTC
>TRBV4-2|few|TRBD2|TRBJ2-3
CASSQEPPSGGRTDTQYF
TGTGCCAGCAGCCAAGAACCCCCTAGCGGGGGCCGCACAGATACGCAGTATTTT
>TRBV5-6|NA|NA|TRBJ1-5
CASSFGRALRPQHF
TGTGCCAGCAGCTTCGGCAGGGCCCTTCGGCCCCAGCATTTT
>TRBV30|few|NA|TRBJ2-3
CAWSGIPSTDTQYF
TGTGCCTGGTCCGGGATTCCTAGCACAGATACGCAGTATTTT
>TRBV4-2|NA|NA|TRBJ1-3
CASSQDAGSGNTIYF
TGTGCCAGCAGCCAAGACGCAGGGTCTGGAAACACCATATATTTT
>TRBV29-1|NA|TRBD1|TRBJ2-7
CSVGQGGLYEQYF
TGCAGCGTCGGACAGGGGGGGCTCTACGAGCAGTACTTC
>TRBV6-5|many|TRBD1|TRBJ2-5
CASSWTGAKTQYF
TGTGCCAGCAGTTGGACAGGGGCCAAGACCCAGTACTTC
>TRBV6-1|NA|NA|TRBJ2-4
CASSETRSGAKNIQYF
TGTGCCAGCAGTGAAACAAGGTCGGGAGCCAAAAACATTCAGTACTTC
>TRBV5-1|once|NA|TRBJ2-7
CASSVGAGSYEQYF
TGCGCCAGCAGCGTGGGGGCAGGGTCCTACGAGCAGTACTTC
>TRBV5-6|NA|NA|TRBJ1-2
CASSLLSGTGGYTF
TGTGCCAGCAGCTTGCTTTCTGGGACTGGCGGCTACACCTTC
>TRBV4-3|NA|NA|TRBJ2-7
CASSQVGRAGSNHEQYF
TGCGCCAGCAGCCAAGTTGGAAGGGCAGGGTCCAACCACGAGCAGTACTTC
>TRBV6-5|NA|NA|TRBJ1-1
CASSSLSGLEAFF
TGTGCCAGCAGTTCCCTCTCAGGGCTAGAAGCTTTCTTT
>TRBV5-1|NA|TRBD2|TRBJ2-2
CASSGGLAGGPFANTGELFF
TGCGCCAGCAGCGGAGGACTAGCGGGGGGCCCGTTCGCGAACACCGGGGAGCTGTTTTTT
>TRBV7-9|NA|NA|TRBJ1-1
CASSPFGGRYTEAFF
TGTGCCAGCAGCCCCTTCGGGGGGAGGTACACTGAAGCTTTCTTT
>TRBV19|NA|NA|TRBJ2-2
CASSIAQGGTGELFF
TGTGCCAGTAGTATAGCCCAGGGCGGCACCGGGGAGCTGTTTTTT
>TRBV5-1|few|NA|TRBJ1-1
CASSFGSGTEAFF
TGCGCCAGCAGCTTCGGAAGCGGCACTGAAGCTTTCTTT
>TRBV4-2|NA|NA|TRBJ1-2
CASSQEAQTYGYTF
TGTGCCAGCAGCCAAGAAGCGCAGACCTATGGCTACACCTTC
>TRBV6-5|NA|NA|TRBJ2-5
CATREYGQETQYF
TGTGCCACTCGGGAGTATGGACAAGAGACCCAGTACTTC
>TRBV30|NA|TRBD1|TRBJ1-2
CAWRRLISRDRKNYGYTF
TGTGCCTGGAGGCGACTGATATCTCGGGACAGAAAAAACTATGGCTACACCTTC
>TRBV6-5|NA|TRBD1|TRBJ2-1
CASSYNILTGRNEQFF
TGTGCCAGCAGTTATAACATTTTGACAGGGCGAAATGAGCAGTTCTTC
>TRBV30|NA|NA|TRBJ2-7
CAWSVGVRGGYEQYF
TGTGCCTGGAGTGTAGGTGTCAGGGGAGGCTACGAGCAGTACTTC
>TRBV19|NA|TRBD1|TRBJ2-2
CASTPTGYGGELFF
TGTGCCAGTACTCCGACAGGGTATGGCGGGGAGCTGTTTTTT